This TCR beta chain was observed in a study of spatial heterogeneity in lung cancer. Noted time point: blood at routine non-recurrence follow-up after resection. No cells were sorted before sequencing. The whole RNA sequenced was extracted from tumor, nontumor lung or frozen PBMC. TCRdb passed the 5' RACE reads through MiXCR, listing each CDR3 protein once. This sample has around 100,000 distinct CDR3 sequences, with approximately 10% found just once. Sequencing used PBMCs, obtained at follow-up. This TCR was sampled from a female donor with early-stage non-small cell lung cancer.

CDR3 loop: CASSYETGVGSPLHF. In DNA form, the CDR3 reads TGTGCCAGCAGTTACGAGACAGGGGTCGGTTCACCCCTCCACTTT. The chain joins TRBV6-6 to TRBJ1-6; 8 bases align to TRBD1. Germline V CDR1 and CDR2: MNHNY, SVGAGI (reference sequence). This CDR3 region has 15 residues. The J segment lost 9 bases and the V segment lost 2 bases, leaving 6 bases of the junction unmatched.